What follows describes a single T cell receptor beta chain. Per the original methods: It was from reference gene primer amplification that nucleated cell counts were estimated. Measured with immunoSEQ multiplex PCR; TCRdb has only the in-frame clones, and not every one. V, J and clone size were drawn from that table, and D and trimming were deduced from the DNA. The sample gives 240,000 or so clones, approximately 84% of which show up once; over 1.5% is in the top ten. The sample is drawn from a study of blood T cell repertoires in COVID-19. About the study: The United States, Italy and Spain provided the acute and convalescent COVID-19 samples.

The CDR3 covers 18 residues. Germline loops: CDR1 SEHNR, CDR2 FQNEAQ (reference sequence). The V segment lost 1 base and the J segment 8 bases; nucleotides outside the gene matches: 17. Sequencing used peripheral blood. The rearrangement joins TRBV7-9 to TRBJ1-2; 9 nucleotides line up with TRBD1. The sequence came from a woman older than 75 with acute or convalescent COVID-19. Here the CDR3 reads CASSLEAFGTGGRSGYTF. The CDR3 nucleotides read TGTGCCAGCAGCTTAGAGGCATTTGGTACAGGGGGCAGGTCGGGCTACACCTTC.